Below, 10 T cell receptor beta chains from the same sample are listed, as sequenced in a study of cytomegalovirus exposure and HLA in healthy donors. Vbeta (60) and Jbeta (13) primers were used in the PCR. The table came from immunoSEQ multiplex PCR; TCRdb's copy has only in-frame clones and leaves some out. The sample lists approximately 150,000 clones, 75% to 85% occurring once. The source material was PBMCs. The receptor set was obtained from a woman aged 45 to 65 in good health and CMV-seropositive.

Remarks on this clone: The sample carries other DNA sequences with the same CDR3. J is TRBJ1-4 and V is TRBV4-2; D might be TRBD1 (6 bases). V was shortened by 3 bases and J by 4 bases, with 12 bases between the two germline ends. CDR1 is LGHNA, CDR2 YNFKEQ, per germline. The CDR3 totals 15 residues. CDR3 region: CASSHRYRVNEKLFF. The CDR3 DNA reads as TGTGCCAGCAGCCACAGATACAGGGTTAATGAAAAACTGTTTTTT.

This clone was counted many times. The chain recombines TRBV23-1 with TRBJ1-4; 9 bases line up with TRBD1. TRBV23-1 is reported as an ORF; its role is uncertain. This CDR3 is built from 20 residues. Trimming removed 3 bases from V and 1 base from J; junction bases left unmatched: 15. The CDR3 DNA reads TGCGCCAGCAGTCAGGCCGGACAGGGGTCTCGAGCGGAAACTAATGAAAAACTGTTTTTT. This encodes CASSQAGQGSRAETNEKLFF.

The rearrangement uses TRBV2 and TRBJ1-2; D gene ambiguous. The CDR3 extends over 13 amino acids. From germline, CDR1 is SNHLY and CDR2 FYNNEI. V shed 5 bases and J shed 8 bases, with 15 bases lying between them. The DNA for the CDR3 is TGTGCCAGCAGTTCTTCCCGGACGGGAGGCTACACCTTC. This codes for CASSSSRTGGYTF.

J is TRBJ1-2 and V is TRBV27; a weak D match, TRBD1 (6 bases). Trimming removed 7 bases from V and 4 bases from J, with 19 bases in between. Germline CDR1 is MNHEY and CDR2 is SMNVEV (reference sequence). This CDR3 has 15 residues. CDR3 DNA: TGTGCCAGCACCCCAGACGGGGGGCGCTTCTATGGCTACACCTTC. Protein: CASTPDGGRFYGYTF.

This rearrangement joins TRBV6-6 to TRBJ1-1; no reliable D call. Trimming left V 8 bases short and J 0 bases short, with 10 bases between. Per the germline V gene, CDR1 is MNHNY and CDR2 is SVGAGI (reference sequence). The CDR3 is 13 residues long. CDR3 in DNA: TGTGCCAGCCGGGAGGTCATGAACACTGAAGCTTTCTTT. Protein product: CASREVMNTEAFF.

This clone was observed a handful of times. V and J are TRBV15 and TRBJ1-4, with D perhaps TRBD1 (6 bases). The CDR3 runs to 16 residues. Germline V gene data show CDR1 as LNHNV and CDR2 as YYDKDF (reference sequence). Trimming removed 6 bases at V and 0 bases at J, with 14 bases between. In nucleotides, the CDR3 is TGTGCCACCAGTCCATCCAGGGGCGCAACTAATGAAAAACTGTTTTTT. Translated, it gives CATSPSRGATNEKLFF.

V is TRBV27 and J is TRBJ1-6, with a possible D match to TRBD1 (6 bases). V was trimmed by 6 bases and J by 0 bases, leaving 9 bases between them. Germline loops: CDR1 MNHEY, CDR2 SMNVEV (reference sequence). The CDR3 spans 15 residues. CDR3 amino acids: CASRGTSSYNSPLHF. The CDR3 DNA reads TGTGCCAGCAGAGGGACAAGCTCCTATAATTCACCCCTCCACTTT.

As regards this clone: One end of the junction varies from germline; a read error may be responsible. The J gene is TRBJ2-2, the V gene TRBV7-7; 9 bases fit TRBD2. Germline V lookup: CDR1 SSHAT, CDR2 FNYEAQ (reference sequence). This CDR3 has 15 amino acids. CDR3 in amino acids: CASSPRLADTGELFF. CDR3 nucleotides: TGTGCTAGCAGCCCAAGACTAGCGGACACCGGGGAGCTGTTTTTT.

Written as DNA, the CDR3 is TGTGCCAGTAGTATCACGGGGCGGGGTGGCTACACCTTC. Translating gives CASSITGRGGYTF. This chain connects TRBV19 to TRBJ1-2, with a weak D call TRBD1 (5 bases). The germline gives CDR1 LNHDA, CDR2 SQIVND (reference sequence). Trimming pared 3 bases from V and 7 bases from J, leaving 12 bases between. This CDR3 is 13 amino acids long.

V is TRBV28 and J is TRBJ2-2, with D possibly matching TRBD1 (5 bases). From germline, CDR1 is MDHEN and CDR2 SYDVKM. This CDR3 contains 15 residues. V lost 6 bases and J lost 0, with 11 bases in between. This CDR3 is CASSPQGTNTGELFF. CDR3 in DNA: TGTGCCAGCAGCCCCCAGGGAACGAACACCGGGGAGCTGTTTTTT. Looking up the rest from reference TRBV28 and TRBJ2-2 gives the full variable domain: DVKVTQSSRYLVKRTGEKVFLECVQDMDHENMFWYRQDPGLGLRLIYFSYDVKMKEKGDIPEGYSVSREKKERFSLILESASTNQTSMYLCASSPQGTNTGELFFGEGSRLTVL.